The subject of this entry is one T cell receptor (beta chain). The sample comes from a study of blood T cell repertoires in COVID-19. The wider study: COVID-19 samples, acute and convalescent, were from the United States, Italy and Spain.

Authors' analysis steps: Amplification of reference gene primers provided the estimated nucleated cell counts. Some clones are missing from TCRdb's copy, which holds only in-frame ones; the method was immunoSEQ multiplex PCR. V, J and clone size are taken as reported in that table, and D and trimming were inferred from the DNA itself. The table has approximately 200,000 clones, 80% seen once. The TCR was taken from a human donor in a cohort sampled during active COVID-19. Source material: peripheral blood.

CDR3 in amino acids: CASSMGLSSYEQYF. Here the CDR3 DNA reads TGTGCCAGTAGTATGGGACTCAGCTCCTACGAGCAGTACTTC. The chain recombines TRBV19 with TRBJ2-7; the D gene is possibly TRBD2 (6 bases). This CDR3 region has 14 residues. The V gene's germline CDR1 is LNHDA and CDR2 SQIVND (reference sequence). Trimming pared 3 bases from V and 0 bases from J, leaving 9 bases between.